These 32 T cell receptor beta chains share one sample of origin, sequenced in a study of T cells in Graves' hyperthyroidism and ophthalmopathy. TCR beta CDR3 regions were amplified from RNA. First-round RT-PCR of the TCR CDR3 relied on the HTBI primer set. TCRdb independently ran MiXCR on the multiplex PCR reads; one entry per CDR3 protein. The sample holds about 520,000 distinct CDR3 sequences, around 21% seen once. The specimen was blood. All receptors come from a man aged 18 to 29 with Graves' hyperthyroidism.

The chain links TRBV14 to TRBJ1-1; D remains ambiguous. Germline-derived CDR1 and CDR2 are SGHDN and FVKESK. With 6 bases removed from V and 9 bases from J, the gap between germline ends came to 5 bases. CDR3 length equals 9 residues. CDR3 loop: CASRQKAFF. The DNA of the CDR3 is TGTGCCAGCAGACAGAAAGCTTTCTTT.

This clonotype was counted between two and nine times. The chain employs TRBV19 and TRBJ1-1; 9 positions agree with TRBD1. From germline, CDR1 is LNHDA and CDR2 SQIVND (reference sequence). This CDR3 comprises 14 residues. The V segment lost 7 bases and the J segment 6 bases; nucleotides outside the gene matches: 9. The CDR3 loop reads CASNHRGPQAEAFF. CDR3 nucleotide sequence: TGTGCCAGTAACCACAGGGGGCCGCAGGCTGAAGCTTTCTTT.

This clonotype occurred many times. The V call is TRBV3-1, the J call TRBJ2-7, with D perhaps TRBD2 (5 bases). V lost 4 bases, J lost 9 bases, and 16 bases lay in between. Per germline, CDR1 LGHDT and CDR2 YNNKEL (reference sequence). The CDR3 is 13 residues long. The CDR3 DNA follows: TGTGCCAGCAGCCTCAGACACCGGGAAGGGCAGTACTTC. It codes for CASSLRHREGQYF.

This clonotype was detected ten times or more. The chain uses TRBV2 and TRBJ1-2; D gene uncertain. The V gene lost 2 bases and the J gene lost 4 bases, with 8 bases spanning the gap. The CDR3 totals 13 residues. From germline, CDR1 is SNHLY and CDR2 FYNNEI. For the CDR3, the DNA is TGTGCCAGCAGTGAATCAGATTTCTATGGCTACACCTTC. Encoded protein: CASSESDFYGYTF.

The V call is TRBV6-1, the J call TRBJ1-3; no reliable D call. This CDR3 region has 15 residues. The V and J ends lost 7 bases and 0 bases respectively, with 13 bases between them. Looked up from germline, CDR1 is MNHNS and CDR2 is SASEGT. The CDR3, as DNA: TGTGCCAGCAATGACCGTCTAAACTCTGGAAACACCATATATTTT. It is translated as CASNDRLNSGNTIYF.

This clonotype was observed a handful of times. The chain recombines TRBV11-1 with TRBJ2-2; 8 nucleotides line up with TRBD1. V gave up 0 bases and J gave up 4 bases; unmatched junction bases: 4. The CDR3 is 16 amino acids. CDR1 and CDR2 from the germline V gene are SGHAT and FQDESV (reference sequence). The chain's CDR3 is CASSLADRGSTGELFF. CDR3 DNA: TGTGCCAGCAGCTTAGCTGACAGGGGATCCACCGGGGAGCTGTTTTTT.

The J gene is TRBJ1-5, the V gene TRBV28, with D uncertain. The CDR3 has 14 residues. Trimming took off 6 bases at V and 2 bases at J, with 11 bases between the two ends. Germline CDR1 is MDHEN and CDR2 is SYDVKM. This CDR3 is CASSSKYGNQPQHF. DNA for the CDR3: TGTGCCAGCAGCTCCAAGTACGGCAATCAGCCCCAGCATTTT.

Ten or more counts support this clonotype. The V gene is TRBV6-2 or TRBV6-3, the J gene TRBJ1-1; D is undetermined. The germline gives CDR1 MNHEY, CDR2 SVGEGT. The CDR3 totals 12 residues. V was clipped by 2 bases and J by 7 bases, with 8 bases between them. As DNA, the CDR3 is TGTGCCAGCAGTTACCCCCGTATTGAAGCTTTCTTT. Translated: CASSYPRIEAFF.

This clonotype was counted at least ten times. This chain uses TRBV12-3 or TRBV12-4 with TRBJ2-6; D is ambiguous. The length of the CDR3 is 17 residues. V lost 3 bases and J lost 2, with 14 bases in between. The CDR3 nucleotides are TGTGCCAGCAGTTTGCTAGAAGGAAACCCTGGGGCCAACGTCCTGACTTTC. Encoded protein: CASSLLEGNPGANVLTF.

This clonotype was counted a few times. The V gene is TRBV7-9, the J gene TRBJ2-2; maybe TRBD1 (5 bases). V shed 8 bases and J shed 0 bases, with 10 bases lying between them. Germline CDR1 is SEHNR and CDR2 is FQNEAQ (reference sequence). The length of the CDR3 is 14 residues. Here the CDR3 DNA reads TGTGCCAGCTGGGGCAGCGCGAACACCGGGGAGCTGTTTTTT. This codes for CASWGSANTGELFF.

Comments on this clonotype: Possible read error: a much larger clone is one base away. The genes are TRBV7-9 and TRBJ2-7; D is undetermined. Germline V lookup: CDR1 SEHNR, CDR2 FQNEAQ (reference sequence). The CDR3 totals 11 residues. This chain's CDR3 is CASSFSSEQYF. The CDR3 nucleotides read TGTGCCAGCAGCTTCTCCTCCGAGCAGTACTTC.

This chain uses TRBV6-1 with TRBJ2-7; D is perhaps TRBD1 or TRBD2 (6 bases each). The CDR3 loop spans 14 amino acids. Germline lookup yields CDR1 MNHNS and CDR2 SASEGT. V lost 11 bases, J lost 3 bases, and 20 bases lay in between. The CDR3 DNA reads TGTGCCTCCCGGGACCCAAAGGGGGGCTACGAGCAGTACTTC. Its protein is CASRDPKGGYEQYF.

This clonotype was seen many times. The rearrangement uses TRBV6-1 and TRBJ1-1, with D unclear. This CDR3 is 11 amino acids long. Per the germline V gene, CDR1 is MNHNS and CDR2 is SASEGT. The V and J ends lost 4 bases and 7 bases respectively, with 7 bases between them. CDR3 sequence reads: CASSGKIEAFF. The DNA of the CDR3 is TGTGCCAGCAGTGGGAAGATTGAAGCTTTCTTT.

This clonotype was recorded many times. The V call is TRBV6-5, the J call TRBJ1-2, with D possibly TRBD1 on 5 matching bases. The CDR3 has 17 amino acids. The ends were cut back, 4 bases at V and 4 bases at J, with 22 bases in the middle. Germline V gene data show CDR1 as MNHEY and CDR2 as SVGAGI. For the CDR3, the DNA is TGTGCCAGCAGTTTATCACCGATTCCCGGGACCGTCTATGGCTACACCTTC. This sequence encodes CASSLSPIPGTVYGYTF.

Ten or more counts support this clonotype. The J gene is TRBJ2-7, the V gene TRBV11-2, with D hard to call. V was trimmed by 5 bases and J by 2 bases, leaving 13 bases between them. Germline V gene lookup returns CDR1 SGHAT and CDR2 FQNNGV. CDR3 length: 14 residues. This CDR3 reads CASSPASLTYEQYF. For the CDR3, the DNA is TGTGCCAGCAGCCCTGCCTCACTGACCTACGAGCAGTACTTC.

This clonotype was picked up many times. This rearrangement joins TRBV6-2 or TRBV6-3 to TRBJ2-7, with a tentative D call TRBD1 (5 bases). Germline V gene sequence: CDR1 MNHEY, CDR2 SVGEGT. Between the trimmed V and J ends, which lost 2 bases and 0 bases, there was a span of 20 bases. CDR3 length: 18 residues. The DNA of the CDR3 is TGTGCCAGCAGTTACCAACTTCCAGGGTCCCGAAGCTCCTACGAGCAGTACTTC. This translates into CASSYQLPGSRSSYEQYF.

The CDR3 DNA follows: TGTGCCAGCATAGCGGGGGGATCAACCGGGGAGCTGTTTTTT. This encodes CASIAGGSTGELFF. The V and J genes are TRBV28 and TRBJ2-2, with 10 bases aligning to TRBD2. Germline-derived CDR1 and CDR2 are MDHEN and SYDVKM. V was clipped by 7 bases and J by 5 bases; unmatched bases: 4. CDR3 length: 14 residues.

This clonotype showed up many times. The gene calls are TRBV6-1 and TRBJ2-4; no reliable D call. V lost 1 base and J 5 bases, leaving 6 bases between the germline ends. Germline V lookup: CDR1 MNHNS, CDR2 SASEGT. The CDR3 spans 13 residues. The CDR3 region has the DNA TGTGCCAGCAGTGAAGGGCCCCAAAACATTCAGTACTTC. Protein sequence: CASSEGPQNIQYF.

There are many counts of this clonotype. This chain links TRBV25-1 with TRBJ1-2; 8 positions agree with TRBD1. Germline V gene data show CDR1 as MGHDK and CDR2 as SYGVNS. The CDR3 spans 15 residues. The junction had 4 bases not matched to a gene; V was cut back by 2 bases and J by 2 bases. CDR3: CASSEGGTGNYGYTF. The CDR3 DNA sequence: TGTGCCAGCAGTGAAGGGGGGACAGGAAACTATGGCTACACCTTC.

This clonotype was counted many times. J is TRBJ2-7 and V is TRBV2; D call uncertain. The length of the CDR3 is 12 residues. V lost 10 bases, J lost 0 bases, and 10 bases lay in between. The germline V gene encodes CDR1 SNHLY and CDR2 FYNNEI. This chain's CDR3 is CATAISSYEQYF. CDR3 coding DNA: TGTGCCACCGCTATTAGCTCCTACGAGCAGTACTTC.

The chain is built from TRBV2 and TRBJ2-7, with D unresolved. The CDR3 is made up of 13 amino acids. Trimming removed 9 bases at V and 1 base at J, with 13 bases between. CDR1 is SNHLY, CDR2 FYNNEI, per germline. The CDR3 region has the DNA TGTGCCAGAGGCCGGGCAGGATCCTACGAGCAGTACTTC. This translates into CARGRAGSYEQYF.

CDR3 in DNA: TGTGCCAGGGGGGTCGAGACGGGGGCCTACGAGCAGTACTTC. Residues: CARGVETGAYEQYF. The V gene is TRBV6-4, the J gene TRBJ2-7; a weak D match, TRBD2 (6 bases). Germline-derived CDR1 and CDR2 are MRHNA and SNTAGT. The CDR3 has 14 amino acids. The ends were cut back, 9 bases at V and 2 bases at J, with 17 bases in the middle.

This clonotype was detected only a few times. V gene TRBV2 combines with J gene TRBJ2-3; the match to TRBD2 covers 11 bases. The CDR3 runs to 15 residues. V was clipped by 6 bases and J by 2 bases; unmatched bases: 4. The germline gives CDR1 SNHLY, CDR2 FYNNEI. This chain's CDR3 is CASRATSGVTDTQYF. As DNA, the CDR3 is TGTGCCAGCAGGGCGACTAGCGGGGTCACAGATACGCAGTATTTT.

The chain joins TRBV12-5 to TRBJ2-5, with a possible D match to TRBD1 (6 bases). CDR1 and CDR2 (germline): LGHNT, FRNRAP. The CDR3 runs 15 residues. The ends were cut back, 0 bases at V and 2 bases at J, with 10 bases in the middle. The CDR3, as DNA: TGTGCTAGTGGTTTGGTTCCGGACAGACAAGAGACCCAGTACTTC. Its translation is CASGLVPDRQETQYF.

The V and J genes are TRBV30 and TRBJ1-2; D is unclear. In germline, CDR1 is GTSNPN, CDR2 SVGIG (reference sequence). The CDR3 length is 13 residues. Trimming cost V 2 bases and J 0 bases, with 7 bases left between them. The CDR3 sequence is CAWSRASNYGYTF. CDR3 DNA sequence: TGTGCCTGGAGTAGAGCCTCTAACTATGGCTACACCTTC.

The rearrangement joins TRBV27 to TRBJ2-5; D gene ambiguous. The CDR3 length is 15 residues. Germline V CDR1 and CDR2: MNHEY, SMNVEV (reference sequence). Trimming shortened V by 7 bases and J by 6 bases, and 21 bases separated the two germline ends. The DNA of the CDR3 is TGTGCCAGCACCTCCTTCCTCGACGGCCGAAAGACCCAGTACTTC. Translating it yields CASTSFLDGRKTQYF.

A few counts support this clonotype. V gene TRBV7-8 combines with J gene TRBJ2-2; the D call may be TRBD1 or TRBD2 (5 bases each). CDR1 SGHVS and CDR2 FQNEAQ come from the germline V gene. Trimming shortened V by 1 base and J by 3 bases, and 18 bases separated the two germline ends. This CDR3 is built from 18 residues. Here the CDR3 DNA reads TGTGCCAGCAGCTTAGGGACAAGGGAATTGGGAGACACCGGGGAGCTGTTTTTT. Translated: CASSLGTRELGDTGELFF.

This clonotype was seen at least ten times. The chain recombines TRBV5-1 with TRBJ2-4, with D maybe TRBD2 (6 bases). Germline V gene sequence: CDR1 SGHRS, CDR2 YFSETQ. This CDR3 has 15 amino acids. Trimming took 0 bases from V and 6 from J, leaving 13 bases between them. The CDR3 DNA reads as TGCGCCAGCAGCTTGGGGTACGGGGGTTCAAACATTCAGTACTTC. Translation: CASSLGYGGSNIQYF.

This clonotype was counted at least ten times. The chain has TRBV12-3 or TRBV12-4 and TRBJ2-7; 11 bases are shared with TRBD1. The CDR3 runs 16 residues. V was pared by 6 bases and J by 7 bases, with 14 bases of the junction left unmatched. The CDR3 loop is CASSSPRDRGIREQYF. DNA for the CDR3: TGTGCCAGCAGCTCGCCCCGGGACAGGGGGATAAGAGAGCAGTACTTC.

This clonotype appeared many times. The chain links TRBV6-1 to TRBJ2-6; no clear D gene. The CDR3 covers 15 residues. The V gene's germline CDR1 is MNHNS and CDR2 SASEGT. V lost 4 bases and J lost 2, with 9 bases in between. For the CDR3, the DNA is TGTGCCAGCAGTGCCTCCAAGACTGGGGCCAACGTCCTGACTTTC. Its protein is CASSASKTGANVLTF.

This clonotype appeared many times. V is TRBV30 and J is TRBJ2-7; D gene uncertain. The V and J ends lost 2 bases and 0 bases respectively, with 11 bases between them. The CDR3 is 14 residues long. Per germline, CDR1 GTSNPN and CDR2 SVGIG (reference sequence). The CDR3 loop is CAWSRGGPSYEQYF. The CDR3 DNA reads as TGTGCCTGGAGTCGCGGCGGACCCTCCTACGAGCAGTACTTC.

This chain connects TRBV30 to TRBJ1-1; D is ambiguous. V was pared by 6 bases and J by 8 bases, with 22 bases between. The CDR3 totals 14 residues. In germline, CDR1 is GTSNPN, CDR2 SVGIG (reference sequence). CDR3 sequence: CACQTSNHQREAFF. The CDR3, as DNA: TGTGCCTGCCAAACGTCGAACCACCAGCGAGAAGCTTTCTTT. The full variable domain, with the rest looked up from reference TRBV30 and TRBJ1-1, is SQTIHQWPATLVQPVGSPLSLECTVEGTSNPNLYWYRQAAGRGLQLLFYSVGIGQISSEVPQNLSASRPQDRQFILSSKKLLLSDSGFYLCACQTSNHQREAFFGQGTRLTVV.